One sample yielded the 12 T cell receptor beta chains listed below, sequenced in a study of cytomegalovirus exposure and HLA in healthy donors. 60 Vbeta and 13 Jbeta primers were used in PCR. TCRdb's table, derived via immunoSEQ multiplex PCR, lists solely in-frame clones and lacks some. The sample shows approximately 89,000 clones, 76% of them seen only once. Source material: PBMCs. The receptors derive from a male donor in good health and CMV-seronegative.

About this clone itself: Other DNA sequences in this sample translate to the same CDR3. This chain's CDR3 is CASSLRGNTEAFF. The CDR3 DNA reads as TGTGCCAGCAGTTTAAGAGGGAACACTGAAGCTTTCTTT. J is TRBJ1-1 and V is TRBV28; D ambiguous. V was shortened by 2 bases and J by 1 base, with 5 bases between the two germline ends. CDR1 is MDHEN, CDR2 SYDVKM, per germline. The CDR3 covers 13 residues.

The chain has TRBV30 and TRBJ2-5, with a tentative D call TRBD1 (5 bases). CDR3 length: 11 residues. Looked up from germline, CDR1 is GTSNPN and CDR2 is SVGIG (reference sequence). V was pared by 3 bases and J by 9 bases, with 11 bases between. As DNA, the CDR3 is TGTGCCTGGAGGACAGAGGCGGCCCAGTACTTC. Translated, it gives CAWRTEAAQYF.

This clone showed up just a few times. The genes are TRBV5-4 and TRBJ1-2; tentative D call: TRBD1 (6 bases). The CDR3 has 15 residues. The germline V gene encodes CDR1 SGHNT and CDR2 YYREEE (reference sequence). Trimming cost V 0 bases and J 6 bases, with 15 bases left between them. The CDR3 DNA sequence: TGTGCCAGCAGCTTGGTGGGGGGGCTCTCGAATGGCTACACCTTC. It codes for CASSLVGGLSNGYTF. The full variable domain, in which reference TRBV5-4 and TRBJ1-2 provide the parts outside the CDR3, is ETGVTQSPTHLIKTRGQQVTLRCSSQSGHNTVSWYQQALGQGPQFIFQYYREEENGRGNFPPRFSGLQFPNYSSELNVNALELDDSALYLCASSLVGGLSNGYTFGSGTRLTVV.

The chain has TRBV5-1 and TRBJ2-3, with 11 bases matching TRBD2. This CDR3 contains 16 residues. J was trimmed by 4 bases and V by 4 bases; bases with no gene match: 8. Per the germline V gene, CDR1 is SGHRS and CDR2 is YFSETQ. The CDR3 sequence: CASSILAGVNADTQYF. In DNA, the CDR3 is TGCGCCAGCAGCATACTAGCGGGAGTCAACGCAGATACGCAGTATTTT.

This sequence joins TRBV19 and TRBJ2-1; 8 bases align to TRBD2. Trimming took 9 bases from V and 6 from J; bases not matched to a gene: 13. Germline-derived CDR1 and CDR2 are LNHDA and SQIVND (reference sequence). This CDR3 is built from 15 residues. The CDR3 DNA reads as TGTGCCAGCCAAATTTCGGGAGGGGTGATCAATGAGCAGTTCTTC. Its translation: CASQISGGVINEQFF. The full variable domain, its missing parts supplied by reference TRBV19 and TRBJ2-1, is DGGITQSPKYLFRKEGQNVTLSCEQNLNHDAMYWYRQDPGQGLRLIYYSQIVNDFQKGDIAEGYSVSREKKESFPLTVTSAQKNPTAFYLCASQISGGVINEQFFGPGTRLTVL.

V is TRBV7-2 and J is TRBJ1-5, with TRBD1 matching 7 bases. With V trimmed by 2 bases and J by 6 bases, 7 bases remained unmatched. There are 15 residues in the CDR3. Per the germline V gene, CDR1 is SGHTA and CDR2 is FQGNSA. DNA of the CDR3: TGTGCCAGCAGCTTACCAGGGGGGCCCCTTCAGCCCCAGCATTTT. Translated, it gives CASSLPGGPLQPQHF. Based on the CDR3 plus reference TRBV7-2 and TRBJ1-5, the full variable domain is GAGVSQSPSNKVTEKGKDVELRCDPISGHTALYWYRQSLGQGLEFLIYFQGNSAPDKSGLPSDRFSAERTGGSVSTLTIQRTQQEDSAVYLCASSLPGGPLQPQHFGDGTRLSIL.

The genes are TRBV30 and TRBJ2-3; D is possibly TRBD2 (5 bases). The CDR3 is 13 residues long. Germline loops: CDR1 GTSNPN, CDR2 SVGIG (reference sequence). Trimming removed 4 bases at V and 11 bases at J, with 19 bases between. The CDR3 is CAWTSETSGGQYF. As DNA, the CDR3 is TGTGCCTGGACCAGCGAGACCTCCGGAGGGCAGTATTTT.

This clone was seen once. The gene calls are TRBV11-3 and TRBJ2-7; tentative D call: TRBD2 (6 bases). The V gene lost 5 bases and the J gene lost 5 bases, with 16 bases spanning the gap. The CDR3 runs to 14 residues. Germline values: CDR1 SGHNT, CDR2 YENEEA. The CDR3 loop reads CASSRRWGVNEQYF. In nucleotides, the CDR3 is TGTGCCAGCAGCCGTCGCTGGGGGGTCAACGAGCAGTACTTC.

V is TRBV7-2 and J is TRBJ2-5, with D tentatively TRBD1 (5 bases). The CDR3 is 16 residues long. V was clipped by 0 bases and J by 5 bases, with 16 bases between them. Germline lookup yields CDR1 SGHTA and CDR2 FQGNSA. The CDR3 nucleotides read TGTGCCAGCAGCTTAGCGCTGGTTCCGGCAGGGGAGACCCAGTACTTC. It translates to CASSLALVPAGETQYF.

The rearrangement links TRBV5-6 to TRBJ1-2; the D gene is possibly TRBD1 (6 bases). This CDR3 spans 18 amino acids. With 1 base removed from V and 0 bases from J, the gap between germline ends came to 19 bases. Per the germline V gene, CDR1 is SGHDT and CDR2 is YYEEEE. CDR3 amino acids: CASSLPLRTDNSNYGYTF. The CDR3 DNA sequence: TGTGCCAGCAGCTTGCCACTCCGGACAGACAATTCTAACTATGGCTACACCTTC.

The chain uses TRBV10-3 and TRBJ2-5, with TRBD2 matching over 7 bases. With the DNA end fitting TRBJ2-7 better, the J assignment may be wrong. The CDR3 spans 19 residues. Germline CDR1 is ENHRY and CDR2 is SYGVKD. The CDR3 reads CAISESRGKRRSGNYEQYF. The CDR3 DNA follows: TGTGCCATCAGTGAGTCCCGGGGGAAAAGGAGGAGCGGGAACTACGAGCAGTACTTC.

This clone has a handful of counts. The chain employs TRBV28 and TRBJ2-3, with 13 bases lining up with TRBD2. Unmatched junction bases numbered 6, after V lost 5 bases and J lost 4 bases. This CDR3 is 16 amino acids long. CDR1 MDHEN and CDR2 SYDVKM come from the germline V gene. CDR3 nucleotide sequence: TGTGCCAGCAGTATTACTAGCGGGAGGGCCTCAGATACGCAGTATTTT. This sequence encodes CASSITSGRASDTQYF.